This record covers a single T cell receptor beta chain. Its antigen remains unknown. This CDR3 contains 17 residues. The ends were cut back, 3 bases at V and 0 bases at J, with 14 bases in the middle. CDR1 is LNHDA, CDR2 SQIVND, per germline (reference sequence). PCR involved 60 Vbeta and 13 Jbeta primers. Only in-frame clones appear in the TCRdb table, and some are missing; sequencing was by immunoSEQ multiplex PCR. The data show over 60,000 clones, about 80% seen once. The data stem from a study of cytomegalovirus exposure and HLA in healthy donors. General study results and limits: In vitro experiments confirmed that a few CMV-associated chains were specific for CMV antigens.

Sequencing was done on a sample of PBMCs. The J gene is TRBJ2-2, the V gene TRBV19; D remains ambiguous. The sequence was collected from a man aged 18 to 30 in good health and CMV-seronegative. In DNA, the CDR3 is TGTGCCAGTAGTATTATGACACCCATCGCGAACACCGGGGAGCTGTTTTTT. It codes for CASSIMTPIANTGELFF.